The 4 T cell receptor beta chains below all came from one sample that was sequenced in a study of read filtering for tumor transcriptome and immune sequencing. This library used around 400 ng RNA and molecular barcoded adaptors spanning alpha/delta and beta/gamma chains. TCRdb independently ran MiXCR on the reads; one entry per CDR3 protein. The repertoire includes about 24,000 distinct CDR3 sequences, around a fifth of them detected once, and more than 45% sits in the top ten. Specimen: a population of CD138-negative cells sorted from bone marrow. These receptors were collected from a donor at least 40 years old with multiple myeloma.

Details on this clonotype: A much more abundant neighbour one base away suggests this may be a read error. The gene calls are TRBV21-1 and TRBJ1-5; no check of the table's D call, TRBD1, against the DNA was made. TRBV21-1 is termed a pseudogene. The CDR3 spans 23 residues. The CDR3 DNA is TGTGCCAGCAGCGCTTCAACCCCCCCCGGGATCCAATTCCCCTTATATAGCAGTCAGCCCCAGCATTTT. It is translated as CASSASTPPGIQFPLYSSQPQHF.

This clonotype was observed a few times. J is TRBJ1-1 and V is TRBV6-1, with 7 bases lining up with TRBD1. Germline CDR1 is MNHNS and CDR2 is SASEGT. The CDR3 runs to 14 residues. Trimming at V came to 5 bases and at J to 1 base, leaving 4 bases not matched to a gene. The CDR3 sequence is CASSRTGENTEAFF. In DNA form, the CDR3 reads TGTGCCAGCAGTAGGACAGGAGAGAACACTGAAGCTTTCTTT.

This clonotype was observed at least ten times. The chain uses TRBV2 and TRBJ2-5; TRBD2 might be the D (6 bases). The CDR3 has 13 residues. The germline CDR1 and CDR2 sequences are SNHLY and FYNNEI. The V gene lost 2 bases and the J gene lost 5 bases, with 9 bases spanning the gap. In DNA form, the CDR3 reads TGTGCCAGCAGTGAATCCCTAGCGGAGACCCAGTACTTC. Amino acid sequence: CASSESLAETQYF.

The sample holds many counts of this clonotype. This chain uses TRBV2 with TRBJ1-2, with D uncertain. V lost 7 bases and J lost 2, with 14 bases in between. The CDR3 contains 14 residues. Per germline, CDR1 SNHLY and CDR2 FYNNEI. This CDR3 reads CASNGRQENYGYTF. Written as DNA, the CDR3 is TGTGCCAGCAACGGGAGGCAGGAGAACTATGGCTACACCTTC.